Sequencing of this T cell receptor (beta chain) was carried out in a study of T cell responses to AZD1222 COVID-19 vaccine. Study outcomes and limitations: Donors skewed white British and female; clonal diversity was possibly underestimated. Spike as a whole was targeted by vaccine-associated CD4 TCRs, dominant at 160-218 and 743-854. Two doses of AZD1222 preceded a rise in Spike-specific TCR breadth and depth. Nearly half of the spike-specific TCRs reportedly recognize variant regions that carry no mutations.

The protocol was immunoSEQ multiplex PCR, while the TCRdb copy is restricted to in-frame clones and leaves out a portion. The table includes 130,000 or so clones, around 90% detected once. The CDR3 is 14 amino acids. The germline gives CDR1 SGHRS, CDR2 YFSETQ. The V end was cut by 2 bases, the J end by 6 bases, with 11 bases between. This clone was counted a single time. The antigen is not known. This TCR derives from an adult in good health. The starting material was peripheral blood, obtained on day 0 of AZD1222 vaccination. J is TRBJ2-2 and V is TRBV5-1; D is unclear. The CDR3 here is CASSFDSAAGELFF. CDR3 coding DNA: TGCGCCAGCAGCTTTGATAGTGCGGCCGGGGAGCTGTTTTTT.